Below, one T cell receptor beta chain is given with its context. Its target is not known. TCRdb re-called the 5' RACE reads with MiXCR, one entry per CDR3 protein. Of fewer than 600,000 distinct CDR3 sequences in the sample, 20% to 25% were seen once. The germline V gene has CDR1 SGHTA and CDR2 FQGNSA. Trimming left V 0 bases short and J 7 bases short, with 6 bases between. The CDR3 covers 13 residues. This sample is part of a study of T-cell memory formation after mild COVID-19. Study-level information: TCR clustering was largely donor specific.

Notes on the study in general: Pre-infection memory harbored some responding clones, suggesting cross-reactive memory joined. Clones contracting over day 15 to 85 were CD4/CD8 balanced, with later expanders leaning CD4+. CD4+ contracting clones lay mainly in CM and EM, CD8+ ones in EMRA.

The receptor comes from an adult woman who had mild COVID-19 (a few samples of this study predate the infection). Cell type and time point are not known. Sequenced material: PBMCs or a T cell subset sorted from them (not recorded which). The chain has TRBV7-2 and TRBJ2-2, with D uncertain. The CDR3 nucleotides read TGTGCCAGCAGCTTAGCCCTCGGCGGGGAGCTGTTTTTT. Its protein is CASSLALGGELFF.